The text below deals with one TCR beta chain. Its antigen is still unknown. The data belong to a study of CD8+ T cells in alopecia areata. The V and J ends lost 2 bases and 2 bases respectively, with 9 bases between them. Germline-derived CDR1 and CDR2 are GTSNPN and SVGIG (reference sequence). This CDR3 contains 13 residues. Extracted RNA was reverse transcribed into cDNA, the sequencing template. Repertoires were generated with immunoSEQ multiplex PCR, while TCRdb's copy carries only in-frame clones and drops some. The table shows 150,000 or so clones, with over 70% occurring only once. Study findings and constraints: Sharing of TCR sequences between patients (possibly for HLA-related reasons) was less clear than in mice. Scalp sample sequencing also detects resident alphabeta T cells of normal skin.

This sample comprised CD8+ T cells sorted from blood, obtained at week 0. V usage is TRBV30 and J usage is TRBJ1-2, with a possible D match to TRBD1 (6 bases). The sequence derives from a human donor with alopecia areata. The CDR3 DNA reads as TGTGCCTGGAGTAAAGGGGGGAACTATGGCTACACCTTC. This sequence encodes CAWSKGGNYGYTF.